This paragraph covers one TCR beta chain sequence. Its target antigen remains unknown. Base qualities were left out, and no much larger clone turns up one base away. The data were obtained in a study of blood T cell repertoires in COVID-19 (TCRdb year 2020). About the study as a whole: Samples from collaborators originated in the United States, Italy and Spain and spanned both the acute and convalescent phases of COVID-19. The prospective study material was composed of cDNA or gDNA derived from T cells, B-cell-depleted T cells, or PBMCs. Deeply sampled blood TCRbeta repertoires from subjects exposed to, actively infected with, or recovered from COVID-19 were included in the dataset. A freely available public database, intended as a resource for researchers studying the immune response to SARS-CoV-2, is where the repertoires were released. Samples came from the ongoing ImmuneRACE study (first 160 participants) plus 1,254 subjects from 6 global collaborators. Nearly every sample came with metadata listing a de-identified subject ID, COVID-19 status, age in years and sex. Where available, HLA class I and class II types were obtained from metadata supplied by the sample provider rather than from assay-based typing. Here is what the overall study found, with its caveats: The quantity of clinical and demographic metadata differed by source and by participant and was supplied without curation.

Collaborating institutions collected whole blood in K2EDTA tubes following their own protocols. For TCRbeta analysis, collaborators shipped samples as frozen whole blood, isolated PBMCs, or DNA extracted from either of those sample types. The CDR3 covers 16 residues, taking in both the cysteine and the phenylalanine. Only the CDR3 DNA is retained, 48 bases long and in frame from the first base. CDR1 and CDR2 are read off the germline V gene as SGHVS and FNYEAQ. The junction carries 15 bases between V and J, which are trimmed by 2 bases and 5 bases respectively. TCRbeta CDR3 regions were amplified from genomic DNA by means of the immunoSEQ Assay, a bias-controlled multiplex PCR. Regarding the original processing steps: Nucleated cell counts per sample were estimated from amplification of reference gene primers within the assay. To quantify the absolute abundance of each unique TCRbeta CDR3 rearrangement, sequence reads were collapsed and filtered. Productive Simpson clonality was computed per sample as the square root of Simpson's diversity index over productive rearrangements. The table was pulled from immuneACCESS by TCRdb, which kept in-frame rearrangements only. Such tables lose some clones; where checked, under half of the loss comes from unresolved V genes, and the rest has no known cause. The V and J calls and clone size were taken over from that table, and D and trimming were inferred from the DNA. A total of 14,000 to 15,000 clones appear in this sample, about 78% of them only once. The ten largest account for about 14% of the sample.

The sequence is built from TRBV7-6 and TRBJ2-2, and possibly TRBD1, on 7 matching bases. The TCR originated in a human donor in a cohort sampled during active COVID-19. The source material was peripheral blood. CDR3 reads: CASSLTARGRTGELFF. The nucleotides are TGTGCCAGCAGCTTAACCGCCAGGGGGAGGACCGGGGAGCTGTTTTTT.